In this sample, the clone carrying this T cell receptor beta chain turned up a few times. The sample providers were healthy Caucasian people from Russia, aged about 6 to 95. J was trimmed by 2 bases and V by 4 bases; bases with no gene match: 8. The CDR3 extends over 16 amino acids. The sample originates from a study of blood T cells in healthy people across ages. Together with a sample-barcoded 5' primer, a J-beta primer mix was included in a second PCR lasting roughly 6 to 12 cycles. TCRdb re-analysed the 5' RACE reads in MiXCR, keeping a single row per CDR3 protein. The sample records roughly 1,500,000 distinct CDR3 sequences, 30% to 40% being singletons.

The specimen sequenced was blood. V usage is TRBV12-3 or TRBV12-4 and J usage is TRBJ2-3; 8 bases fit TRBD2. The TCR was taken from a woman in her thirties in good health. The CDR3 DNA reads as TGTGCCAGCAGTTCCCGAGGACTAGCCACCACAGATACGCAGTATTTT. This translates into CASSSRGLATTDTQYF.